At least ten counts were recorded for the clone carrying this TCR beta chain. TCRdb re-derived calls from the 5' RACE reads in MiXCR, one entry per CDR3 protein. This table holds more than 50,000 distinct CDR3 sequences, 5.2% found once. The record originates from a study of neurological immune-mediated disorders. The V gene lost 3 bases and the J gene lost 5 bases, with 17 bases spanning the gap. This CDR3 region has 15 residues. Material for sequencing was PBMCs. The rearrangement links TRBV12-3 or TRBV12-4 to TRBJ2-7; perhaps TRBD1 as D (8 bases). This receptor was taken from a woman under 40 with multiple sclerosis. This CDR3 is CASSFVTGGRDEQYF. The DNA for the CDR3 is TGTGCCAGCAGTTTTGTAACAGGGGGGAGGGACGAGCAGTACTTC.